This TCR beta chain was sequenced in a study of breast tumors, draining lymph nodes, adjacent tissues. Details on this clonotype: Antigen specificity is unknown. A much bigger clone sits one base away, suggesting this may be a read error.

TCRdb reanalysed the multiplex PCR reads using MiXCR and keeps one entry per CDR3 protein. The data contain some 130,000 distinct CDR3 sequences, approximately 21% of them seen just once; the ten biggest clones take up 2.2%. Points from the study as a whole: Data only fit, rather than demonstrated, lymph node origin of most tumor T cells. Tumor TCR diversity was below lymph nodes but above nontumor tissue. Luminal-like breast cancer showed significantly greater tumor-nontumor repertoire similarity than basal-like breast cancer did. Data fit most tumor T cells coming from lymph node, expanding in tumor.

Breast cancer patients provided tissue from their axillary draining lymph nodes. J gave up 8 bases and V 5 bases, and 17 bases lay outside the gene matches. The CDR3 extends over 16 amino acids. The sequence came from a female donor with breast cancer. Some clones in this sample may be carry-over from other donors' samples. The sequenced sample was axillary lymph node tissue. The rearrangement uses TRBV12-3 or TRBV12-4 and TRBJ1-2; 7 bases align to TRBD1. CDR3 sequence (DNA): TGTGCCAGCAGTCTCTCCCAGGGGGGGCAAGCTCGGGGCTACACCTTC. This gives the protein CASSLSQGGQARGYTF.